This T cell receptor (beta chain) was sequenced in a study of Ad26.COV2.S vaccination and SARS-CoV-2 variants. Study background: By the intramuscular route, Ad26.COV2.S was given once, or twice 56 days apart.

This CDR3 spans 17 amino acids. Unmatched junction bases numbered 13, after V lost 4 bases and J lost 2 bases. In germline, CDR1 is SGHDT, CDR2 YYEEEE. Treatment here: some 20 received Ad26.COV2.S at low or high dose, single or two shots; roughly five received placebo; per-sample allocation not given. Vaccine and placebo recipients were sampled on day 63 after the first injection. Donation came from an adult in Boston who was aged 18-55 years. Sequencing was performed with immunoSEQ multiplex PCR; in TCRdb, only in-frame clones are kept and a portion is missing. Of 350,000 to 450,000 clones listed, around 84% are singletons.

Sample: peripheral blood, taken in a trial of Ad26.COV2.S vaccine versus placebo. This chain links TRBV5-6 with TRBJ2-5; 8 nucleotides agree with TRBD1. This TCR derives from a person aged 18-65 years who received the Ad26.COV2.S COVID-19 vaccine or a placebo. This chain's CDR3 is CASSLKRTGSYQETQYF. The CDR3 DNA reads as TGTGCCAGCAGCCTAAAGCGGACAGGGAGTTATCAAGAGACCCAGTACTTC.